Listed below are T cell receptor beta chains from one sample, sequenced in a study of identical twins. MiXCR was run by TCRdb on the 5' RACE reads, yielding one entry per CDR3 protein. This sample has around 480,000 distinct CDR3 sequences, with around 15% found just once. This sample was shared with a second study, whose subject was yellow fever vaccine responses in identical twins.

Sequenced material: CD4+ T cells sorted from blood. The receptors stem from a young woman in good health. Both conserved end residues are part of each CDR3. D genes are given only for firm matches. Size is stated for part of the rows, as once, few or many counts, or as a class when the clone is expanded.

j_gene | d_gene | abundance | v_gene | len | CDR3aa | CDR3nt
TRBJ1-5 | - | - | TRBV6-2/TRBV6-3 | 14 | CASKQKVSNQPQHF | TGTGCCAGCAAGCAGAAAGTTAGCAATCAGCCCCAGCATTTT
TRBJ2-7 | - | many | TRBV20-1 | 17 | CSASVRGGISRAGEQYF | TGCAGTGCTAGCGTTCGTGGCGGGATAAGTCGTGCGGGGGAGCAGTACTTC
TRBJ2-1 | - | few | TRBV12-3/TRBV12-4 | 14 | CATARMTSYNEQFF | TGTGCCACCGCCCGTATGACGTCCTACAATGAGCAGTTCTTC
TRBJ2-7 | - | - | TRBV20-1 | 15 | CSARDLLRSSYEQYF | TGCAGTGCTAGAGATCTCTTGAGGAGCTCCTACGAGCAGTACTTC
TRBJ2-4 | TRBD1 | few | TRBV2 | 13 | CASKGTGGNIQYF | TGTGCCAGCAAAGGGACAGGTGGAAACATTCAGTACTTC
TRBJ2-2 | - | few | TRBV7-8 | 18 | CASSLAYSGDTNTGELFF | TGTGCCAGCAGCTTAGCGTATAGTGGGGACACGAACACCGGGGAGCTGTTTTTT
TRBJ2-7 | - | - | TRBV12-3/TRBV12-4 | 14 | CATQEEGSSYEQYF | TGTGCCACTCAAGAAGAGGGGTCCTCCTACGAGCAGTACTTC
TRBJ2-2 | - | - | TRBV27 | 14 | CASSRQTTTGELFF | TGTGCCAGCAGTCGGCAAACAACTACCGGGGAGCTGTTTTTT
TRBJ2-7 | TRBD1 | - | TRBV18 | 15 | CASSLPGQGAHEQYF | TGTGCCAGCTCACTACCGGGACAGGGGGCTCACGAGCAGTACTTC
TRBJ1-5 | TRBD1 | many | TRBV6-1 | 15 | CASRSGQLNNQPQHF | TGTGCCAGCAGGTCGGGACAGCTTAACAATCAGCCCCAGCATTTT
TRBJ2-1 | TRBD1 | few | TRBV4-1 | 16 | CASSHPGQDPYNEQFF | TGCGCCAGCAGCCATCCGGGACAGGATCCCTACAATGAGCAGTTCTTC
TRBJ1-1 | - | few | TRBV7-9 | 14 | CASSWEGMNTEAFF | TGTGCCAGCAGTTGGGAAGGCATGAACACTGAAGCTTTCTTT
TRBJ1-1 | - | - | TRBV12-3/TRBV12-4 | 13 | CASSRTGFSEAFF | TGTGCCAGCAGTCGAACCGGCTTCTCTGAAGCTTTCTTT
TRBJ2-1 | TRBD2 | few | TRBV24-1 | 19 | CATSDGGGSTSGRLYEQFF | TGTGCCACCAGTGATGGGGGGGGGTCGACTAGCGGGAGGCTTTATGAGCAGTTCTTC
TRBJ2-1 | TRBD1 | - | TRBV7-2 | 15 | CASSQGTVDYNEQFF | TGTGCCAGCAGTCAGGGGACAGTAGACTACAATGAGCAGTTCTTC
TRBJ2-1 | TRBD1 | once | TRBV19 | 15 | CAIGPGDRASNEQFF | TGTGCCATTGGTCCGGGGGACAGGGCCTCCAATGAGCAGTTCTTC
TRBJ2-1 | TRBD2 | many | TRBV12-3/TRBV12-4 | 15 | CASRIPGLAVNEQFF | TGTGCCAGCAGGATTCCGGGACTAGCTGTCAATGAGCAGTTCTTC
TRBJ2-5 | TRBD2 | few | TRBV5-1 | 15 | CASSRQRGVQETQYF | TGCGCCAGCAGTCGACAGCGGGGGGTCCAAGAGACCCAGTACTTC
TRBJ2-1 | TRBD2 | - | TRBV7-2 | 18 | CASSLALSGAGGPEEQFF | TGTGCCAGCAGCTTAGCCCTATCTGGAGCGGGGGGGCCCGAGGAGCAGTTCTTC
TRBJ2-4 | - | few | TRBV5-6 | 13 | CASSYGPSDIQYF | TGTGCCAGCAGCTATGGGCCTAGTGACATTCAGTACTTC
TRBJ1-6 | - | few | TRBV20-1 | 13 | CSAHRDYNSPLHF | TGCAGTGCTCACCGGGACTATAATTCACCCCTCCACTTT
TRBJ2-1 | - | few | TRBV7-6 | 15 | CASSPLLRGGNEQFF | TGTGCCAGCAGCCCTCTTTTAAGAGGGGGTAATGAGCAGTTCTTC
TRBJ1-2 | - | few | TRBV12-3/TRBV12-4 | 15 | CASSLGQGQAAGYTF | TGTGCCAGCAGTTTAGGTCAAGGGCAGGCAGCTGGCTACACCTTC
TRBJ2-3 | TRBD1 | - | TRBV20-1 | 14 | CSARVGRGLDTQYF | TGCAGTGCTAGAGTGGGCAGGGGGCTAGATACGCAGTATTTT
TRBJ1-5 | TRBD1 | - | TRBV28 | 14 | CASTMTGRGQPQHF | TGTGCCAGCACCATGACAGGGAGGGGTCAGCCCCAGCATTTT
TRBJ2-1 | TRBD1 | - | TRBV7-2 | 16 | CASSLEGRGSHNEQFF | TGTGCCAGCAGCTTAGAGGGCAGGGGGTCCCACAATGAGCAGTTCTTC
TRBJ2-2 | - | once | TRBV13 | 14 | CASSFHGDTGELFF | TGTGCCAGCAGCTTTCATGGGGACACCGGGGAGCTGTTTTTT
TRBJ1-3 | - | few | TRBV3-1 | 15 | CASSQGLGIGNTIYF | TGTGCCAGCAGCCAAGGACTGGGGATCGGAAACACCATATATTTT
TRBJ1-1 | - | few | TRBV29-1 | 10 | CSGTNTEAFF | TGCAGCGGTACTAACACTGAAGCTTTCTTT
TRBJ2-7 | - | - | TRBV12-3/TRBV12-4 | 16 | CASRRSGTSSSYEQYF | TGTGCCAGCAGGCGATCAGGGACATCGAGCTCCTACGAGCAGTACTTC
TRBJ2-1 | - | few | TRBV2 | 13 | CASSPSLRAEQFF | TGTGCCAGCAGTCCCTCCCTTAGGGCTGAGCAGTTCTTC
TRBJ2-5 | - | few | TRBV29-1 | 13 | CSVEAEKQETQYF | TGCAGCGTTGAAGCAGAAAAACAAGAGACCCAGTACTTC
TRBJ2-7 | TRBD1 | few | TRBV15 | 16 | CATSRATGTGGTEQYF | TGTGCCACCAGCAGAGCAACCGGGACAGGGGGCACAGAGCAGTACTTC
TRBJ2-1 | - | few | TRBV30 | 13 | CAWSVFSRDEQFF | TGTGCCTGGAGCGTCTTCTCTCGCGATGAGCAGTTCTTC
TRBJ2-7 | - | - | TRBV28 | 11 | CASTGINEQYF | TGTGCCAGCACTGGGATCAACGAGCAGTACTTC
TRBJ2-1 | TRBD2 | - | TRBV19 | 17 | CASSMGLAGGPHNEQFF | TGTGCCAGTAGTATGGGACTAGCGGGAGGGCCCCACAATGAGCAGTTCTTC
TRBJ2-2 | TRBD1 | - | TRBV15 | 16 | CATSRIPGQSTGELFF | TGTGCCACCAGCAGAATTCCGGGACAGTCCACCGGGGAGCTGTTTTTT
TRBJ1-4 | - | many | TRBV20-1 | 14 | CSARDDGRGEKLFF | TGCAGTGCTAGAGATGACGGACGGGGGGAAAAACTGTTTTTT
TRBJ2-7 | TRBD2 | many | TRBV20-1 | 11 | CSARTSYEQYF | TGCAGTGCTCGGACTAGCTACGAGCAGTACTTC
TRBJ1-1 | - | - | TRBV7-9 | 14 | CASSLQGPHTEAFF | TGTGCCAGCAGCCTTCAGGGGCCGCACACTGAAGCTTTCTTT
TRBJ1-6 | - | many | TRBV7-3 | 14 | CASSKDSRNSPLHF | TGTGCCAGCAGCAAGGACAGTAGGAATTCACCCCTCCACTTT
TRBJ2-3 | - | few | TRBV7-2 | 15 | CASSQGGPPPDTQYF | TGTGCCAGCAGTCAGGGGGGGCCCCCCCCAGATACGCAGTATTTT
TRBJ2-1 | - | many | TRBV2 | 14 | CASRKGQKNNEQFF | TGTGCCAGCAGAAAAGGACAGAAAAACAATGAGCAGTTCTTC
TRBJ2-3 | - | few | TRBV27 | 20 | CASSLWLGSGRTSSTDTQYF | TGTGCCAGCAGTTTATGGCTGGGTAGCGGTAGGACCAGTAGCACAGATACGCAGTATTTT